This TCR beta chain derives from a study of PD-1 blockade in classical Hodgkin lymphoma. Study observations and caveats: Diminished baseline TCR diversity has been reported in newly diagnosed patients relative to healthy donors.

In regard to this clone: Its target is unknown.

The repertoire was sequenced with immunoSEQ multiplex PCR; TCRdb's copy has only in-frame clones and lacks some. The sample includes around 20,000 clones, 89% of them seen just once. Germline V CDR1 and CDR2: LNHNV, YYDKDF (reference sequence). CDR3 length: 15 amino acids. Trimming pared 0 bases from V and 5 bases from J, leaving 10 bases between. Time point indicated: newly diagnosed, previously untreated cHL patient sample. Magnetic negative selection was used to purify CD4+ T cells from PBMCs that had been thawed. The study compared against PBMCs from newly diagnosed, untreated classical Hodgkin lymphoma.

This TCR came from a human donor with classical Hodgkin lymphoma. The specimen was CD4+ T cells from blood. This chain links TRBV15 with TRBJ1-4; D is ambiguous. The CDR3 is CATSRDRKTNEKLFF. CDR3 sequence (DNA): TGTGCCACCAGCAGAGATAGGAAAACCAATGAAAAACTGTTTTTT. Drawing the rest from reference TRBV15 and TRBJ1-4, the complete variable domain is DAMVIQNPRYQVTQFGKPVTLSCSQTLNHNVMYWYQQKSSQAPKLLFHYYDKDFNNEADTPDNFQSRRPNTSFCFLDIRSPGLGDTAMYLCATSRDRKTNEKLFFGSGTQLSVL.